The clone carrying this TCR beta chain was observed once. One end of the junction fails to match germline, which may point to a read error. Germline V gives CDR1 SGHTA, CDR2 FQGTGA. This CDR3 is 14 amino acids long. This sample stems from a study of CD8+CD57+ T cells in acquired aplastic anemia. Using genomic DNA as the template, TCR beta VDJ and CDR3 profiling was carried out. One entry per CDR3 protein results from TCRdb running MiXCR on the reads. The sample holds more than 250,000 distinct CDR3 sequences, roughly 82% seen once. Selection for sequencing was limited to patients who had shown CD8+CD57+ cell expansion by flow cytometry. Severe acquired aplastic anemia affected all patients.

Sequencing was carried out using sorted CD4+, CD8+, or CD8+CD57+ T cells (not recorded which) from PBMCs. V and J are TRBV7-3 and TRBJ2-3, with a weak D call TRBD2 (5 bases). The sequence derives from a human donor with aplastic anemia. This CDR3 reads CASSRAANAVEHCF. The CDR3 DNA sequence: TGTGCCAGCAGCAGAGCGGCCAACGCCGTTGAACACTGTTTT.